This TCR beta chain was sequenced for a study of blood T cell repertoires in COVID-19 (dated by TCRdb to 2020 to 2022). Turning to the overall study: The collaborator samples originated in the United States, Italy and Spain and spanned the acute and convalescent phases of COVID-19. The material from the prospective study consisted of cDNA or gDNA derived from T cells, B-cell-depleted T cells, or PBMCs. The dataset comprised deeply sampled blood TCRbeta repertoires from subjects exposed to, actively infected with, or recovered from COVID-19. The repertoires were made available in a free public database intended to serve as a resource for research on the immune response to SARS-CoV-2. The samples were drawn from two sources: the first 160 participants of the ongoing ImmuneRACE study, and 1,000 to 1,500 subjects contributed by 6 global collaborators. The sample metadata nearly always contained a de-identified subject ID, COVID-19 status, age in years and sex. Where available, HLA class I and class II types were taken from metadata supplied by the sample provider and were not determined by assay-based typing.

A remark on this clone: Its specific antigen is unknown. Base qualities are missing; no much larger clone stands one base away.

Paper-wide results and their limitations: The quantity of clinical and demographic metadata differed by source and by participant and was supplied without curation.

CDR1 and CDR2 were assigned from the germline V gene (reference sequence) as WNHNN and SYGVQD. The CDR3 runs 14 residues from the cysteine to the phenylalanine. Just the 42-base CDR3 DNA is kept, in frame starting at base 1. Between the V and J ends, shortened by 7 bases and 0 bases respectively, the junction contains 9 bases. Each collaborating institution followed its own protocols to collect whole blood in K2EDTA tubes. For TCRbeta analysis, collaborators shipped samples as frozen whole blood, isolated PBMCs, or DNA extracted from either of those sample types. TCRbeta CDR3 regions were amplified from genomic DNA using the immunoSEQ Assay, a bias-controlled multiplex PCR. As for the original processing: Nucleated cell counts per sample were estimated from amplification of reference gene primers within the assay. To quantify the absolute abundance of each unique TCRbeta CDR3 rearrangement, sequence reads were collapsed and filtered. Productive Simpson clonality was computed per sample as the square root of Simpson's diversity index over productive rearrangements. Sourced from immuneACCESS, this table was stored by TCRdb with only in-frame sequences that have V and J called. A share of the clones is absent; for the studies checked, an unresolved V gene accounts for under half, and the remainder has no known explanation. V and J calls and clone size follow that table, whereas D and trimming were derived from the DNA. This sample has about 28,000 clones in its table, and approximately 86% of those were observed once. Under 6% of the sample goes to the ten largest clones.

This TCR came from a man in his sixties with active COVID-19. The specimen was peripheral blood. Recombination joined TRBV10-1 with TRBJ2-2; TRBD1 is perhaps the D gene, given 6 matching bases. The sequenced DNA is TGCGCCAGCAACACAGGGACGAACACCGGGGAGCTGTTTTTT. Its translation reads: CASNTGTNTGELFF.